These 9 T cell receptor delta chains came from one sample sequenced in a study of delta chains in infants with herpesvirus infections (dated by TCRdb to 2021 to 2024). Library preparation employed RT-PCR. The listed sequencing device is Illumina MiSeq. PBMC RNA was reverse transcribed with SuperScript II using gamma-chain- and delta-chain-specific primers to generate TCR cDNA. TCRdb called clones anew from the public reads via CATT; matching DNA rows were later pooled. The sample yields about 1,500 delta-chain clones; roughly 21% were counted once. The ten most abundant clones make up around 20% of the sample. Material: peripheral blood, obtained at time point 2 of longitudinal follow-up. These TCRs come from a human donor who was a Ugandan infant, either HIV-exposed or HIV-unexposed (not recorded which).

This clone was detected only a few times. This chain links TRDV1 with TRDJ1; the match to TRDD3 covers 13 bases. The CDR3 runs 20 residues. The V segment lost 2 bases and the J segment 7 bases; nucleotides outside the gene matches: 19. Germline assignment: CDR1 TSWWSYY and CDR2 QGS. Written as DNA, the CDR3 is TGTGCTCTTGGGGAAGTTTACTACTGGGGGATACGGGGGTCTACTATTAAACTCATCTTT. Encoded protein: CALGEVYYWGIRGSTIKLIF.

The chain links TRDV1 to TRDJ1, with a possible D match to TRDD2 (8 bases). The CDR3 has 17 residues. The V gene's germline CDR1 is TSWWSYY and CDR2 QGS. V dropped 5 bases and J dropped 6 bases, with 25 bases sitting between them. The CDR3 DNA sequence: TGTGCTCTTGGGAATGCTTCCTACGATCACTGGGGTTATAAACTCATCTTT. Its translation: CALGNASYDHWGYKLIF.

By frequency in the sample, this clone is large. The gene calls are TRDV1 and TRDJ1, with 7 bases identical to TRDD3. CDR1 TSWWSYY and CDR2 QGS come from the germline V gene. With V trimmed by 1 base and J by 4 bases, 12 bases remained unmatched. The CDR3 spans 17 residues. DNA for the CDR3: TGTGCTCTTGGGGAACCACTACGTGGAGGATACGTCGATAAACTCATCTTT. This codes for CALGEPLRGGYVDKLIF.

This clone is medium-sized (0.01 to 0.1%) by share. This chain uses TRDV1 with TRDJ1; 11 nucleotides line up with TRDD3. Per the germline V gene, CDR1 is TSWWSYY and CDR2 is QGS. The CDR3 contains 21 residues. V lost 1 base and J lost 0; bases outside the gene matches: 16. In nucleotides, the CDR3 is TGTGCTCTTGGGGAACGCTCCCCCTGGGGGATACTCAACATGTACACCGATAAACTCATCTTT. As protein: CALGERSPWGILNMYTDKLIF.

The rearrangement uses TRDV1 and TRDJ1; TRDD2 might be the D (5 bases). Trimming cost V 1 base and J 3 bases, with 12 bases left between them. Looked up from germline, CDR1 is TSWWSYY and CDR2 is QGS. This CDR3 region has 15 residues. The CDR3 reads CALGEQIPLSDKLIF. CDR3 sequence (DNA): TGTGCTCTTGGGGAACAGATTCCTCTTTCCGATAAACTCATCTTT.

Relative to its sample, this clone is medium-sized. V and J are TRDV1 and TRDJ1, with D uncertain. Germline CDR1 is TSWWSYY and CDR2 is QGS. The CDR3 contains 21 residues. Trimming removed 1 base at V and 1 base at J, with 28 bases between. This chain's CDR3 is CALGERRWARRRTKTTDKLIF. The CDR3, as DNA: TGTGCTCTTGGGGAACGTAGGTGGGCTCGTCGACGTACCAAGACCACCGATAAACTCATCTTT.

Sample share makes this clone large. The rearrangement joins TRDV2 to TRDJ1; 7 nucleotides agree with TRDD3. Germline-derived CDR1 and CDR2 are GEAIGNYY and EKD. After removal of 1 base from V and 6 bases from J, the junction contained 7 bases not matched to a gene. The CDR3 runs 14 residues. The CDR3 protein is CACDTLGITNKLIF. In DNA, the CDR3 is TGTGCCTGTGACACTCTGGGGATAACAAATAAACTCATCTTT.

This clone is termed medium-sized. This rearrangement joins TRDV1 to TRDJ1, with 8 bases matching TRDD3. The CDR3 spans 17 residues. Per germline, CDR1 TSWWSYY and CDR2 QGS. Trimming removed 0 bases from V and 0 bases from J; junction bases left unmatched: 6. The CDR3 nucleotides are TGTGCTCTTGGGGAACTGCCTTGGGGGATCTACACCGATAAACTCATCTTT. Amino acid sequence: CALGELPWGIYTDKLIF.

This clone is judged medium-sized. The chain joins TRDV3 to TRDJ1; TRDD3 matches at 13 bases. This CDR3 contains 24 residues. J was trimmed by 0 bases and V by 0 bases; bases with no gene match: 28. Germline V gene lookup returns CDR1 TVYSNPD and CDR2 GDNSRS (reference sequence). The chain's CDR3 is CAFRVALLVIHWGIRFEYTDKLIF. The CDR3 DNA reads as TGTGCCTTTAGGGTTGCCCTATTAGTAATACACTGGGGGATACGCTTTGAGTACACCGATAAACTCATCTTT.